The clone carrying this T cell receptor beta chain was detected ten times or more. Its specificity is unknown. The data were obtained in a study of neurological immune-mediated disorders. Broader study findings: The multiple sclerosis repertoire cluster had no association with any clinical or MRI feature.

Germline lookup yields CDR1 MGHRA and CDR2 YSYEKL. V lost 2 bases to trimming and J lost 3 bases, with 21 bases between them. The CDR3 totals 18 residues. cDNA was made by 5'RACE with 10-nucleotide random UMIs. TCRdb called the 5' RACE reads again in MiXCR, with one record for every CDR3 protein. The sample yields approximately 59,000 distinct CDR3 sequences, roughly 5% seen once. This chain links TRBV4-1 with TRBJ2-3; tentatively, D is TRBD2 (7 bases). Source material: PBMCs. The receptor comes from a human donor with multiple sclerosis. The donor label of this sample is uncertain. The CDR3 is CASSQKVAGAPGTDTQYF. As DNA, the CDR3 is TGCGCCAGCAGCCAAAAGGTTGCGGGGGCCCCCGGGACAGATACGCAGTATTTT.